This T cell receptor (beta chain) was recorded in a study of T cells in tumors after PD-1 blockade. Overall study context: Some patients also took daily vismodegib 150 mg during anti-PD-1 treatment. On average, peripheral blood gave 100,000 to 140,000 TCR templates and over 35,000 unique clonotypes. Study findings and constraints: Peripheral recruitment is suggested, as some novel exhausted tumor clones were in pre-treatment blood.

The method was immunoSEQ multiplex PCR; TCRdb's version includes in-frame clones alone and lacks a portion of them. Here the sample spans 45,000 to 60,000 clones, approximately 79% being singletons. Trimming stripped 1 base from V and 2 bases from J, with 14 bases between. Germline V gives CDR1 LGHNT, CDR2 FRNRAP. There are 16 residues in the CDR3. On this clone itself: Its antigen is currently unknown.

V and J are TRBV12-5 and TRBJ1-2, with D possibly being TRBD1 (5 bases). The receptor was isolated from a human donor with basal cell carcinoma. The sample here was PBMCs, taken before anti-PD-1 treatment. In nucleotides, the CDR3 is TGTGCTAGTGGTTTGGATCGACAGTCTTCGAACTATGGCTACACCTTC. Encoded protein: CASGLDRQSSNYGYTF.